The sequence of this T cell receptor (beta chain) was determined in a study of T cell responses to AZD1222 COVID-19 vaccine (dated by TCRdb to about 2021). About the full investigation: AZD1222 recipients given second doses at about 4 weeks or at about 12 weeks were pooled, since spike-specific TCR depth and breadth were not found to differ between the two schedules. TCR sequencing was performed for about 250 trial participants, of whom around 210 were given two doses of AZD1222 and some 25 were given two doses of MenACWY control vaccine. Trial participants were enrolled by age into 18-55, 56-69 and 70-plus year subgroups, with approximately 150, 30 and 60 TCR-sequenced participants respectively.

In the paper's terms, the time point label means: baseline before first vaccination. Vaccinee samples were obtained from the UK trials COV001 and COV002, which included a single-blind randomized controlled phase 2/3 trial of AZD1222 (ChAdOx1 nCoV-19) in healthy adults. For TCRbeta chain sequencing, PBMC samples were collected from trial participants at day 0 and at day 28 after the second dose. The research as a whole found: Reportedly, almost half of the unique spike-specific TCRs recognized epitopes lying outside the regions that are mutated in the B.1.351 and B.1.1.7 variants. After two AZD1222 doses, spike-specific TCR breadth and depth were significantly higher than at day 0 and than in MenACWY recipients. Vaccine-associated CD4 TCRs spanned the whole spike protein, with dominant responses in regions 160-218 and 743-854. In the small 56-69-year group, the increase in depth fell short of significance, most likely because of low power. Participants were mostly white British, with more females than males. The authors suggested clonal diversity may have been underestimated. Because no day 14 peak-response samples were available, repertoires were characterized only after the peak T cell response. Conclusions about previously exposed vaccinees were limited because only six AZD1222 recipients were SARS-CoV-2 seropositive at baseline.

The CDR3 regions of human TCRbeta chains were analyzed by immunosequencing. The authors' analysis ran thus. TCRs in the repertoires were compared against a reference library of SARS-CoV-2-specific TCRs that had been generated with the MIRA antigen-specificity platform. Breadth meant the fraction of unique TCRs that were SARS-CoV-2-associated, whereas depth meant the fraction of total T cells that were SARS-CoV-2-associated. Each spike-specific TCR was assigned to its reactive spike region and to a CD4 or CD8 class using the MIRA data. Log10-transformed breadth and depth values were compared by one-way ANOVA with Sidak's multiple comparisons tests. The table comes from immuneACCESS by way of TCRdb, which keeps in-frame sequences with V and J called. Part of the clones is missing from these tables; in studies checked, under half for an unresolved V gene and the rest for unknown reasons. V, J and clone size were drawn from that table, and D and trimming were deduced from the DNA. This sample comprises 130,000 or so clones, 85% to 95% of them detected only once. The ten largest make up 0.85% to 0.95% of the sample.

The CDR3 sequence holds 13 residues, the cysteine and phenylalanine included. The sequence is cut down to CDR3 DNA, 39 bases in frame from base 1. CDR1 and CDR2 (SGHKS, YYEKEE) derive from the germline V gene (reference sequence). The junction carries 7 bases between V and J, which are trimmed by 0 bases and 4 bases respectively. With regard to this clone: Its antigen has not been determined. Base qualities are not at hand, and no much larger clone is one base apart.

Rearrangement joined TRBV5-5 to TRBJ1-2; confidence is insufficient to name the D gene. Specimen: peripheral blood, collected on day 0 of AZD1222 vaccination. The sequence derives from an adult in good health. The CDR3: CASSLGGGYGYTF. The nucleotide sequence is TGTGCCAGCAGCTTGGGGGGAGGCTATGGCTACACCTTC.